These 5 T cell receptor beta chains share one sample of origin, sequenced in a study of a mutant IDH1 vaccine in newly diagnosed glioma. Which antigens these TCRs recognize remains unknown. Measured with immunoSEQ multiplex PCR; TCRdb has only the in-frame clones, and not every one. The sample records about 56,000 clones, 75% being singletons. Time point noted: week 47, end of study. Every vaccination contained 300 ug of the mutant IDH1 20-mer peptide and was paired with topical imiquimod. Sequences were derived from PBMCs, sampled from a glioma patient whose treatment included an IDH1 peptide vaccine. These receptors were collected from a man aged 50-60 years with glioma.

The rearrangement uses TRBV5-4 and TRBJ2-7; 7 bases line up with TRBD1. In germline, CDR1 is SGHNT, CDR2 YYREEE (reference sequence). The V segment lost 4 bases and the J segment 2 bases; nucleotides outside the gene matches: 9. This CDR3 has 15 residues. CDR3 protein: CASSLDRTGPYEQYF. As DNA, the CDR3 is TGTGCCAGCAGCCTGGATAGGACAGGTCCCTACGAGCAGTACTTC.

V and J are TRBV15 and TRBJ1-2, with D possibly TRBD1 on 5 matching bases. CDR3 length equals 14 residues. Per the germline V gene, CDR1 is LNHNV and CDR2 is YYDKDF (reference sequence). V was pared by 1 base and J by 4 bases, with 10 bases between. Here the CDR3 reads CATSRGGRIYGYTF. CDR3 nucleotide sequence: TGTGCCACCAGCAGAGGGGGACGGATCTATGGCTACACCTTC.

This clone has a handful of counts. The rearrangement links TRBV11-1 to TRBJ2-2; D not certain. There are 13 residues in the CDR3. CDR1 and CDR2 (germline): SGHAT, FQDESV (reference sequence). Trimming pared 3 bases from V and 5 bases from J, leaving 7 bases between. The CDR3 loop is CASSFGQTGELFF. The CDR3 DNA is TGTGCCAGCAGCTTTGGCCAAACCGGGGAGCTGTTTTTT.

V gene TRBV4-3 combines with J gene TRBJ1-5; the D gene is possibly TRBD1 (6 bases). There are 16 residues in the CDR3. V shed 0 bases and J shed 2 bases, with 11 bases lying between them. Germline values: CDR1 LGHNA, CDR2 YSLEER. The DNA of the CDR3 is TGCGCCAGCAGCCAAGAACCGGGGGCTGGCAATCAGCCCCAGCATTTT. The encoded protein is CASSQEPGAGNQPQHF.

The chain employs TRBV5-1 and TRBJ2-1; D is unclear. Deletions cut 6 bases from V and 7 bases from J, with 20 bases between. Germline lookup yields CDR1 SGHRS and CDR2 YFSETQ. The length of the CDR3 is 15 residues. CDR3 DNA: TGCGCCAGCACCCTAACAGACGTACTGGTTAATGAGCAGTTCTTC. Translating gives CASTLTDVLVNEQFF.